This TCR beta chain came from a study of T cells in tumors after PD-1 blockade (dated by TCRdb to the late 2010s). Broadly, across the study: Patients with prior checkpoint blockade, systemic immunosuppressant use, or recent radiotherapy or other anti-cancer therapy within 4 weeks were excluded. Patients received pembrolizumab 200 mg every 3 weeks or cemiplimab 350 mg every 2 weeks. While on anti-PD-1 treatment, some of the patients also continued taking daily vismodegib 150 mg. Peripheral blood samples averaged about 110,000 TCR templates (range roughly 24,679-270,000) and about 40,000 unique clonotypes. Paired single-cell RNA and TCR sequencing was done in the study on site-matched tumors from patients with BCC or SCC, both before and after anti-PD-1 therapy. Bulk TCR sequencing was performed on approximately eleven peripheral blood samples from 4 or 5 patients to compare blood and tumor clonotypes. Clinical response was assessed using RECIST version 1.1. Overall study results and their limits: Where the novel T cell clones came from was not determined, and possible sources could include lymphoid organs or rare unexpanded clones inside the tumor or in the tumor periphery. Approximately 41% of the TCR clonotypes from tumors also showed up in blood, and some novel exhausted tumor clones were present in pre-treatment blood, which suggests peripheral recruitment.

What the time point label conveys for this sample: before anti-PD-1 therapy. Genomic DNA extracted from tumor biopsies or peripheral blood was used for bulk TCRbeta sequencing, with input ranging from roughly 616 ng to 6,500 ng. Histologically proven advanced or metastatic basal or squamous cell carcinoma was present in all patients, all of whom were poor candidates for surgical resection. The basal cell carcinoma cohort comprised about a dozen patients, of whom seven to nine had bulk tumor TCR sequencing. The immunoSEQ platform was used for deep TCRbeta sequencing. As for the original processing: Only productive rearrangements were exported from the immunoSEQ Analyzer for downstream analysis. T cell phenotypes were assigned to bulk TCRbeta clonotypes by matching the clonotypes to single-cell RNA+TCR-seq clones that had the same TCRbeta sequence. Clone enrichment in tumor was calculated as tumor frequency divided by PBMC frequency from bulk TCR sequencing. TCRs were sorted with GLIPH into specificity groups, meaning clusters of distinct TCRs that share CDR3 motifs and likely recognize common antigens. This immuneACCESS table, as held by TCRdb, lists in-frame sequences with V and J called but not all clones. Of the missing ones, under half trace to an unresolved V gene in checked studies; the others have no known cause. V and J calls plus clone size are reproduced from that table; the DNA served to infer D and trimming. The sample data list approximately 46,000 clones, and nearly 80% of these were observed just once. The ten largest account for 16% of the sample.

Regarding this clone: The clone's antigen remains unknown. The record has no base qualities; no much larger clone is one base away.

The CDR3 goes from the cysteine to the phenylalanine over 13 residues. Only the CDR3 DNA is retained, 39 bases long and in frame from the first base. The germline V gene (reference sequence) yields MNHEY for CDR1 and SMNVEV for CDR2. V loses 3 bases, J loses 0 bases, and the germline ends lie 3 bases apart. The sample in question was PBMCs, obtained before anti-PD-1 treatment. This TCR derives from a human donor with basal cell carcinoma. Recombination connected TRBV27 to TRBJ1-5; the D gene remains uncertain. The CDR3: CASSLDSNQPQHF. The DNA sequence is TGTGCCAGCAGTTTGGATAGCAATCAGCCCCAGCATTTT.